Following are 17 T cell receptor beta chains from one sample sequenced in a study of technical replicates of blood from a handful of donors. Sequencing used immunoSEQ multiplex PCR; TCRdb keeps in-frame clones, though not all of them. The sample contains some 62,000 clones, around 87% of which appear only once. The sample comprised PBMCs. Receptors were obtained from a human donor in good health. Some clones in this sample may be carry-over from other donors' samples.

The rearrangement joins TRBV7-2 to TRBJ1-3; unclear D gene. Per germline, CDR1 SGHTA and CDR2 FQGNSA. The CDR3 has 15 amino acids. Trimming cost V 0 bases and J 0 bases, with 6 bases left between them. The CDR3 reads CASSLAGSSGNTIYF. The DNA of the CDR3 is TGTGCCAGCAGCTTAGCGGGCAGCTCTGGAAACACCATATATTTT.

The chain uses TRBV10-3 and TRBJ2-7; 7 bases fit TRBD1. J lost 2 bases, V lost 6 bases, and 4 bases had no gene match. Per germline, CDR1 ENHRY and CDR2 SYGVKD. The length of the CDR3 is 13 residues. The CDR3 DNA reads TGTGCCATCAGACCAACAGGGGCCTACGAGCAGTACTTC. Encoded protein: CAIRPTGAYEQYF.

The V call is TRBV13, the J call TRBJ1-2, with D hard to call. The V end was cut by 0 bases, the J end by 4 bases, with 9 bases between. CDR1 is PRHDT and CDR2 is FYEKMQ in the germline V gene (reference sequence). This CDR3 comprises 14 residues. The CDR3, as DNA: TGTGCCAGCAGCTTAGGGGGTGCAGGCTATGGCTACACCTTC. Amino acid sequence: CASSLGGAGYGYTF.

This clone rates as medium-sized. The chain couples TRBV9 to TRBJ1-2; D possibly corresponds to TRBD1 (6 bases). This CDR3 contains 15 residues. V dropped 3 bases and J dropped 0 bases, with 12 bases sitting between them. Germline loops: CDR1 SGDLS, CDR2 YYNGEE. The CDR3 here is CASSETGLANYGYTF. Here the CDR3 DNA reads TGTGCCAGCAGCGAAACAGGGTTAGCTAACTATGGCTACACCTTC.

V gene TRBV6-6 combines with J gene TRBJ2-7; 13 nucleotides agree with TRBD2. CDR1 is MNHNY and CDR2 is SVGAGI in the germline V gene (reference sequence). The length of the CDR3 is 14 residues. The trim removed 8 bases at V and 5 bases at J, leaving 6 bases unmatched. The CDR3 reads CASGTSGGAHEQYF. As DNA, the CDR3 is TGTGCCAGCGGAACTAGCGGGGGGGCCCACGAGCAGTACTTC.

This clone is medium-sized by share. The J gene is TRBJ2-7, the V gene TRBV7-8, with D perhaps TRBD2 (6 bases). The length of the CDR3 is 13 residues. V was clipped by 6 bases and J by 4 bases, with 13 bases between them. The germline V gene has CDR1 SGHVS and CDR2 FQNEAQ. CDR3 in amino acids: CASRTAGLYEQYF. CDR3 sequence (DNA): TGTGCCAGCAGAACAGCGGGTTTATACGAGCAGTACTTC. Full variable domain (remainder filled in from reference TRBV7-8 and TRBJ2-7): GAGVSQSPRYKVAKRGQDVALRCDPISGHVSLFWYQQALGQGPEFLTYFQNEAQLDKSGLPSDRFFAERPEGSVSTLKIQRTQQEDSAVYLCASRTAGLYEQYFGPGTRLTVT.

There are a few counts of this clone. The CDR3 DNA reads TGTGCCAGCAGCCAAGAACTACTAGGTGGCGATGAGCAGTTCTTC. Encoded protein: CASSQELLGGDEQFF. This chain links TRBV4-2 with TRBJ2-1; D possibly corresponds to TRBD2 (5 bases). Deletions cut 0 bases from V and 8 bases from J, with 14 bases between. Germline CDR1 reads LGHNA; CDR2 reads YNFKEQ. The CDR3 loop spans 15 amino acids.

The chain has TRBV11-2 and TRBJ1-1; 11 positions agree with TRBD1. Trimming took 5 bases from V and 4 from J; bases not matched to a gene: 3. From germline, CDR1 is SGHAT and CDR2 FQNNGV. The CDR3 extends over 14 amino acids. CDR3 in amino acids: CASSRGTGGTEAFF. Written as DNA, the CDR3 is TGTGCCAGCAGCCGAGGGACAGGGGGCACTGAAGCTTTCTTT.

V usage is TRBV2 and J usage is TRBJ1-5, with 8 nucleotides matching TRBD1. CDR3 length: 14 amino acids. V lost 4 bases and J lost 4; bases outside the gene matches: 3. In germline, CDR1 is SNHLY, CDR2 FYNNEI. The CDR3 nucleotides are TGTGCCAGCAGTGCAGGGGGCGCGAATCAGCCCCAGCATTTT. It codes for CASSAGGANQPQHF.

The chain carries TRBV4-1 and TRBJ1-1; 8 nucleotides agree with TRBD1. Germline lookup yields CDR1 MGHRA and CDR2 YSYEKL. The V gene end was trimmed by 4 bases and the J gene end by 1 base; junction bases not matched to a gene: 2. The CDR3 has 14 residues. The CDR3 DNA reads as TGCGCCAGCAGCCGGGGACAGGAGAACACTGAAGCTTTCTTT. This codes for CASSRGQENTEAFF.

The rearrangement joins TRBV7-2 to TRBJ2-7; 8 positions match TRBD1. Trimming removed 5 bases from V and 4 bases from J; junction bases left unmatched: 4. The CDR3 is made up of 13 amino acids. Germline CDR1 SGHTA, CDR2 FQGNSA. The CDR3 DNA reads TGTGCCAGCAGCCGGACAGGGATGTACGAGCAGTACTTC. This translates into CASSRTGMYEQYF.

In nucleotides, the CDR3 is TGTGCCAGCAGCCTCTCATCGGGGACAGCGGGGGAGCTGTTTTTT. Amino acid sequence: CASSLSSGTAGELFF. This chain links TRBV4-2 with TRBJ2-2; 7 bases agree with TRBD1. Unmatched junction bases numbered 10, after V lost 4 bases and J lost 8 bases. Germline values: CDR1 LGHNA, CDR2 YNFKEQ. CDR3 length: 15 amino acids.

This rearrangement joins TRBV7-9 to TRBJ2-2; D possibly corresponds to TRBD2 (5 bases). Germline CDR1 and CDR2: SEHNR and FQNEAQ (reference sequence). The CDR3 has 17 residues. V lost 7 bases, J lost 3 bases, and 21 bases lay in between. CDR3 coding DNA: TGTGCCAGCACCATGGACCCTAACCCCGGGGACACCGGGGAGCTGTTTTTT. This sequence encodes CASTMDPNPGDTGELFF. Combining the CDR3 with reference TRBV7-9 and TRBJ2-2 gives the whole variable domain DTGVSQNPRHKITKRGQNVTFRCDPISEHNRLYWYRQTLGQGPEFLTYFQNEAQLEKSRLLSDRFSAERPKGSFSTLEIQRTEQGDSAMYLCASTMDPNPGDTGELFFGEGSRLTVL.

The genes are TRBV19 and TRBJ1-1; 7 bases match TRBD1. The CDR3 is made up of 13 amino acids. CDR1 is LNHDA and CDR2 is SQIVND in the germline V gene (reference sequence). The J segment lost 5 bases and the V segment lost 7 bases, leaving 7 bases of the junction unmatched. CDR3 DNA sequence: TGTGCCAGTACGGTACAGGGGCGGACTGAAGCTTTCTTT. This translates into CASTVQGRTEAFF. The entire variable domain, with the rest obtained from reference TRBV19 and TRBJ1-1, is as follows: DGGITQSPKYLFRKEGQNVTLSCEQNLNHDAMYWYRQDPGQGLRLIYYSQIVNDFQKGDIAEGYSVSREKKESFPLTVTSAQKNPTAFYLCASTVQGRTEAFFGQGTRLTVV.

In this sample, this clone turned up once. V usage is TRBV6-1 and J usage is TRBJ1-5; no clear D. V lost 2 bases, J lost 6 bases, and 11 bases lay in between. Germline assignment: CDR1 MNHNS and CDR2 SASEGT. The CDR3 runs to 14 residues. In DNA, the CDR3 is TGTGCCAGCAGTGAAAGCAGGAATCTTCAGCCCCAGCATTTT. Translating gives CASSESRNLQPQHF.

V gene TRBV7-2 combines with J gene TRBJ2-7, with a weak D call TRBD2 (6 bases). Per the germline V gene, CDR1 is SGHTA and CDR2 is FQGNSA. The CDR3 spans 16 residues. Trimming removed 5 bases from V and 5 bases from J, with 22 bases in between. The chain's CDR3 is CASSPHPGTGEDEQYF. In DNA, the CDR3 is TGTGCCAGCAGCCCACACCCTGGGACTGGGGAGGACGAGCAGTACTTC. Together with reference TRBV7-2 and TRBJ2-7, the CDR3 gives the full variable domain: GAGVSQSPSNKVTEKGKDVELRCDPISGHTALYWYRQSLGQGLEFLIYFQGNSAPDKSGLPSDRFSAERTGGSVSTLTIQRTQQEDSAVYLCASSPHPGTGEDEQYFGPGTRLTVT.

This clone was detected only a few times. This chain uses TRBV18 with TRBJ1-1; D is unresolved. Germline assignment: CDR1 KGHSH and CDR2 LQKENI. Trimming left V 4 bases short and J 3 bases short, with 9 bases between. The CDR3 sequence is 13 residues long. The CDR3 spells CASSQRLDTEAFF. The CDR3 region has the DNA TGTGCCAGCTCACAACGGTTAGACACTGAAGCTTTCTTT.